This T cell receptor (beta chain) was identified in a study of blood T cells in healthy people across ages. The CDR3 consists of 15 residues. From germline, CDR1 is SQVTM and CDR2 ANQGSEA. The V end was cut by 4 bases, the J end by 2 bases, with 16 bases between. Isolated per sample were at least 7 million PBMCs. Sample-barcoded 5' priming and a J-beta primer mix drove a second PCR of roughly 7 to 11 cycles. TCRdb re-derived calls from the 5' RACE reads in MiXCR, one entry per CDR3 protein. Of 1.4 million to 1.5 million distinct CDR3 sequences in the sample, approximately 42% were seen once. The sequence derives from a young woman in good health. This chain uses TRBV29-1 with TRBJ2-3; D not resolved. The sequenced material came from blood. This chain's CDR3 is CSVAYDISHTDTQYF. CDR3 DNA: TGCAGCGTTGCATATGACATTTCCCACACAGATACGCAGTATTTT.